These 10 T cell receptor beta chains came from one sample sequenced in a study of shared clonotypes between healthy human individuals. Sequenced by immunoSEQ multiplex PCR; TCRdb stores in-frame clones only, minus some. This table has hundreds of thousands of clones, around two thirds appearing once. The sequencing sample was made of memory CD4+ T cells sorted from blood. Subset of the sample: CD45RA-negative fraction. The source is a woman aged 25 to 45 in good health.

The chain uses TRBV7-9 and TRBJ2-1; D is uncertain. CDR1 and CDR2 (germline): SEHNR, FQNEAQ (reference sequence). The ends were cut back, 5 bases at V and 0 bases at J, with 11 bases in the middle. This CDR3 contains 15 residues. CDR3 bases: TGTGCCAGCAGCCCGATGGGTTACTCCTACAATGAGCAGTTCTTC. Encoded protein: CASSPMGYSYNEQFF.

To note about this clone: The same CDR3 can be traced to other DNA sequences in this sample. The chain combines TRBV18 with TRBJ1-1, with D perhaps matching TRBD1 (5 bases). V was pared by 6 bases and J by 0 bases, with 8 bases between. Germline V gene data show CDR1 as KGHSH and CDR2 as LQKENI. The CDR3 is 13 residues long. The CDR3: CASSQGMNTEAFF. Written as DNA, the CDR3 is TGTGCCAGCTCCCAGGGAATGAACACTGAAGCTTTCTTT.

This clone came up once. The rearrangement uses TRBV7-8 and TRBJ1-5, with D perhaps TRBD1 (6 bases). Germline CDR1 is SGHVS and CDR2 is FQNEAQ. V lost 5 bases to trimming and J lost 5 bases, with 22 bases between them. This CDR3 is 17 amino acids long. Here the CDR3 reads CASSAGGEYQGYQPQHF. For the CDR3, the DNA is TGTGCCAGCAGCGCTGGGGGGGAGTATCAGGGGTATCAGCCCCAGCATTTT.

This chain uses TRBV7-9 with TRBJ2-5, with D perhaps being TRBD1 or TRBD2 (5 bases each). V was cut by 4 bases and J by 3 bases, with 12 bases left in between. The germline V gene has CDR1 SEHNR and CDR2 FQNEAQ (reference sequence). The CDR3 is 14 residues long. CDR3 sequence: CASSSTGTEETQYF. DNA of the CDR3: TGTGCCAGCAGCTCTACCGGGACCGAAGAGACCCAGTACTTC.

This clone was recorded a few times. The chain carries TRBV6-1 and TRBJ2-7; 7 positions match TRBD1. The germline V gene encodes CDR1 MNHNS and CDR2 SASEGT. The CDR3 spans 15 residues. J was trimmed by 1 base and V by 1 base; bases with no gene match: 4. CDR3 DNA sequence: TGTGCCAGCAGTGAAGTAGGGGACAGTTCCTACGAGCAGTACTTC. Translated: CASSEVGDSSYEQYF.

This chain connects TRBV6-1 to TRBJ1-4, with 11 nucleotides matching TRBD1. After removal of 4 bases from V and 8 bases from J, the junction contained 9 bases not matched to a gene. This CDR3 has 16 residues. CDR1 and CDR2 from the germline V gene are MNHNS and SASEGT. The CDR3: CASSGLPGQGGEKLFF. CDR3 coding DNA: TGTGCCAGCAGTGGACTCCCGGGACAGGGGGGGGAAAAACTGTTTTTT.

This clone was seen a single time. The rearrangement joins TRBV9 to TRBJ2-6; D not resolved. CDR1 is SGDLS, CDR2 YYNGEE, per germline. CDR3 length: 13 amino acids. V shed 2 bases and J shed 3 bases, with 3 bases lying between them. The chain's CDR3 is CASSVVGANVLTF. CDR3 sequence (DNA): TGTGCCAGCAGCGTGGTTGGGGCCAACGTCCTGACTTTC.

The chain links TRBV7-8 to TRBJ2-3; 7 bases fit TRBD1. This CDR3 is built from 16 residues. Per the germline V gene, CDR1 is SGHVS and CDR2 is FQNEAQ. Trimming at V came to 1 base and at J to 1 base, leaving 5 bases not matched to a gene. The DNA of the CDR3 is TGTGCCAGCAGCTTAGGCCACACAGGGGGCACAGATACGCAGTATTTT. Protein sequence: CASSLGHTGGTDTQYF.

The rearrangement uses TRBV5-6 and TRBJ1-2; tentatively, D is TRBD1 (5 bases). Germline V lookup: CDR1 SGHDT, CDR2 YYEEEE. Trimming removed 4 bases from V and 4 bases from J, with 11 bases in between. The CDR3 sequence is 13 residues long. In DNA, the CDR3 is TGTGCCAGCAGCCTTTGGACAAGCTATGGCTACACCTTC. This translates into CASSLWTSYGYTF.

The chain links TRBV5-1 to TRBJ2-7; D is possibly TRBD1 or TRBD2 (5 bases each). The CDR3 loop spans 13 amino acids. Germline CDR1 is SGHRS and CDR2 is YFSETQ. Trimming left V 0 bases short and J 6 bases short, with 10 bases between. The CDR3 loop reads CASSLGRDGEQYF. The CDR3 coding sequence is TGCGCCAGCAGCTTGGGAAGGGACGGCGAGCAGTACTTC. The variable domain in full, completed from reference TRBV5-1 and TRBJ2-7, reads KAGVTQTPRYLIKTRGQQVTLSCSPISGHRSVSWYQQTPGQGLQFLFEYFSETQRNKGNFPGRFSGRQFSNSRSEMNVSTLELGDSALYLCASSLGRDGEQYFGPGTRLTVT.